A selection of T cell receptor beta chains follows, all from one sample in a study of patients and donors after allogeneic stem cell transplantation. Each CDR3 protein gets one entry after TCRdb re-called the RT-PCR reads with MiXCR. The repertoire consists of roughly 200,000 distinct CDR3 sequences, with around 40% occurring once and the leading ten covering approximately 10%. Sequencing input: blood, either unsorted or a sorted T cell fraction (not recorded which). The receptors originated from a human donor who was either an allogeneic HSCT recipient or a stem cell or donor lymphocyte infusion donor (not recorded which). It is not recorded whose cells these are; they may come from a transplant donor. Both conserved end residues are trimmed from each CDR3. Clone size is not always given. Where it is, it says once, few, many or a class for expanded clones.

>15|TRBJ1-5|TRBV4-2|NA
ASSQAGQAHSNQPQH
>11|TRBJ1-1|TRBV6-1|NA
ASSREGAGEAF
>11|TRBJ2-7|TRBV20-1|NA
SAGGQGRHEQY
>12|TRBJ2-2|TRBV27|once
ASRGAANTGELF
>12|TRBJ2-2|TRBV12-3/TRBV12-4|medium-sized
ASSLLSNTGELF
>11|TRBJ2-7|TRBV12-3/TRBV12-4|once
ASSPGQVLEQY
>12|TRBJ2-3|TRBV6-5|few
ASSRGGAKDTQY
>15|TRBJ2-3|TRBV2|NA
ASSGKPTGWSTDTQY
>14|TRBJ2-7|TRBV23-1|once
ASSQSSRLQANEQY
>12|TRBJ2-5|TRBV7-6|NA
ASSPRTSAETQY
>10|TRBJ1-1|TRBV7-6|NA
ASSDLWGQAF
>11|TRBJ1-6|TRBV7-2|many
ASSFATNSPLH
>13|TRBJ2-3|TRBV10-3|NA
AISEPRGGTDTQY
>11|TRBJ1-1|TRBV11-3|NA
ASSRTGSTGAF
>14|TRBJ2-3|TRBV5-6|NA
ASSLAGLPLGDTQY
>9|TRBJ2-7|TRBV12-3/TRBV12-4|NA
ASRGFMEQY
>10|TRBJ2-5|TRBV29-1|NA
SGVHPGETQY
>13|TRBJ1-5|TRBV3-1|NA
ASSLGRGHNQPQH
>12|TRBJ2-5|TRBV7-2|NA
ASSLEGYQETQY
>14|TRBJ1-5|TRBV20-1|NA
SARVYRSGIGQPQH
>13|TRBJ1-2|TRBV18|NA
ASSPRQGASYGYT
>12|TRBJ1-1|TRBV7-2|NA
ASSATGYNTEAF
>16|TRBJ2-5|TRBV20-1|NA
SASSPEFRRIGQETQY
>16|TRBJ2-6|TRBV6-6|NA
ASSPDSGVPSGANVLT
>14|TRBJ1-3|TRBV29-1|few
SVVIRSYNSGNTIY
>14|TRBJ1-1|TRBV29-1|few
SVEDQIWGRNTEAF
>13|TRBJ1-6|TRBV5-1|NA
ASSLGGGSNSPLH
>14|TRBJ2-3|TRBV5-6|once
ASSLAVRSGTDTQY
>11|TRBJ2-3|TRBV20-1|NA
SANRLVADTQY
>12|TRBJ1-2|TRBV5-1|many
ASSFDGQAYGYT
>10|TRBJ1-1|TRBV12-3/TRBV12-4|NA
ASSLGDGEAF
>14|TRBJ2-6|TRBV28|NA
ASFSGGTSGANVLT
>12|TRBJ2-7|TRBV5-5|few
ASSFKQGYYEQY
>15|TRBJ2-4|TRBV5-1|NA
ASSLAGKQGLKNIQY
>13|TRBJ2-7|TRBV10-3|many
AISERGTAGYEQY
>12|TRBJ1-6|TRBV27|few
ASSLETIWSPLH
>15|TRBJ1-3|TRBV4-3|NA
ASSQDRGGFSGNTIY
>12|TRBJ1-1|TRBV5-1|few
ASSWPRKNTEAF
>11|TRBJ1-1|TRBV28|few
ASSLGDPTEAF
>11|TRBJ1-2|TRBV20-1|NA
SARVRVDYGYT
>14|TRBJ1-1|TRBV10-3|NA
AISEWRQGGNTEAF
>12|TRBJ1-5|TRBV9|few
ASSVGHKNQPQH
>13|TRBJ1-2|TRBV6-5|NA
ATQYPHGGEGGYT
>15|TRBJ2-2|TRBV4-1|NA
ASSQWRIAATPVELF
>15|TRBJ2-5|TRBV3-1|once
ASSQDLAGGVQETQY
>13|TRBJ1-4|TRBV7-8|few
ASSLQQGSNEKLF
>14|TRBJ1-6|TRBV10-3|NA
AISESGGSYNSPLH
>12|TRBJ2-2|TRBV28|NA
ASSFISFTGELF
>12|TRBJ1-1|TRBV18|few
ASSPRQGDTEAF
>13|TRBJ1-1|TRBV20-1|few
SARDPRGRDTEAF
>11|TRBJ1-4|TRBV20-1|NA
SAKQELNEKLF
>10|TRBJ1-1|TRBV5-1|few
ASRAGNTEAF
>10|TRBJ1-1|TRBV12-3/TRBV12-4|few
ASSLSGAGAF
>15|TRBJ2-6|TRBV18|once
ASSPRGRASGANVLT
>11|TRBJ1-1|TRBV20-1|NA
SASHWGNTEAF
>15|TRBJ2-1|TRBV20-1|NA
SARDKIAGWGYNEQF
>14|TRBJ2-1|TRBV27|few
ASSTPGQGKSHEQF
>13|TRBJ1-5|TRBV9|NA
ASSVGPRGDQPQH
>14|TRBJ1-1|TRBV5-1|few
ASSLVPGAPNTEAF
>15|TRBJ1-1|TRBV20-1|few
SARETVGVDGNTEAF